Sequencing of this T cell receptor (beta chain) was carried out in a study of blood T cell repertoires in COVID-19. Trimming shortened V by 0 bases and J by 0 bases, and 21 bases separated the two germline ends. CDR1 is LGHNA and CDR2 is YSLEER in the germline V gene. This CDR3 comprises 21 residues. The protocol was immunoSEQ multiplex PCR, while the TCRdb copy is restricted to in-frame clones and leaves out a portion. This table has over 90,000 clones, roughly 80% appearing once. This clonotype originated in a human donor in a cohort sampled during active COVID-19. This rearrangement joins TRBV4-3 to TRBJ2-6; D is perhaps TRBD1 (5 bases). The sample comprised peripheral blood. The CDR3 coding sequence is TGCGCCAGCAGCCAAGACGACTGGTTGGGCAGGGCAAGCTCTGGGGCCAACGTCCTGACTTTC. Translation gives CASSQDDWLGRASSGANVLTF.